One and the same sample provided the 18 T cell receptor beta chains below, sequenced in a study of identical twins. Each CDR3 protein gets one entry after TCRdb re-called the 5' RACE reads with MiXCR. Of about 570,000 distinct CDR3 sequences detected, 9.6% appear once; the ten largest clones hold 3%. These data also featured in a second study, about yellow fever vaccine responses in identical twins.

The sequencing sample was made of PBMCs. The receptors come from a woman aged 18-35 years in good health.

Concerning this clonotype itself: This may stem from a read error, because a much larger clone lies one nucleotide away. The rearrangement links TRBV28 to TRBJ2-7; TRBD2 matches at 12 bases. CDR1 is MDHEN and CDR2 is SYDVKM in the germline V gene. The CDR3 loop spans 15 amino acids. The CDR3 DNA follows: TGTGCCAGCAAGGCAGGACTAGCGGGAACCTACAAGCAGTACTTC. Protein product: CASKAGLAGTYKQYF.

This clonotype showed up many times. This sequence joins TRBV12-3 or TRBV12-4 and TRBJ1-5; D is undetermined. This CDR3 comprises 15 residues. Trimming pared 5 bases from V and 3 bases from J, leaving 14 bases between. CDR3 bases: TGTGCCAGCAGTGGTGAACAGCAGCCCAATCAGCCCCAGCATTTT. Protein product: CASSGEQQPNQPQHF.

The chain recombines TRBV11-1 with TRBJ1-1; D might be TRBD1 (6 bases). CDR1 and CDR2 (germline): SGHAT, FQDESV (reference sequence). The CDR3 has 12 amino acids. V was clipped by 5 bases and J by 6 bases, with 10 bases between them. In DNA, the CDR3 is TGTGCCAGCAGCACAAACAGGGCTGAAGCTTTCTTT. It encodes CASSTNRAEAFF.

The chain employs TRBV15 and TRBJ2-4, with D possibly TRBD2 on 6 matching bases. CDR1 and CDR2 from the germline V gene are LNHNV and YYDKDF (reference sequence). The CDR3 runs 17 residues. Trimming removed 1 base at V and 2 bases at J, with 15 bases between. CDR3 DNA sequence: TGTGCCACCAGCAGAGGGGGATTGGCGGGACCCAAAAACATTCAGTACTTC. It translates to CATSRGGLAGPKNIQYF.

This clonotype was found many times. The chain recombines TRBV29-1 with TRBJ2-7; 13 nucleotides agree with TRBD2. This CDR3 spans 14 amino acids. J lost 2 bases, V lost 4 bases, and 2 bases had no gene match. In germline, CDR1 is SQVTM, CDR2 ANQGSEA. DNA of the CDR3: TGCAGCGTTGGGACTAGCGGGAGTACCTACGAGCAGTACTTC. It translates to CSVGTSGSTYEQYF.

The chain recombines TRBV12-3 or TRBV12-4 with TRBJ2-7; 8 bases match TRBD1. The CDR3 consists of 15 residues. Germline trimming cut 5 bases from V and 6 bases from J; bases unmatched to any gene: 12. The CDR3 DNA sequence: TGTGCCAGCAGTCTACGGACAGGGACCTCCGCCGAGCAGTACTTC. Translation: CASSLRTGTSAEQYF.

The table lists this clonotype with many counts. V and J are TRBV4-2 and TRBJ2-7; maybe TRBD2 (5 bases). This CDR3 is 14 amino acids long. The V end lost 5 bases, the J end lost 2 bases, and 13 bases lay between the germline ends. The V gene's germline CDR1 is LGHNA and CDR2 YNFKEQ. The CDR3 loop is CASSRRTPPYEQYF. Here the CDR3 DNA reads TGTGCCAGCAGCAGAAGGACTCCCCCCTACGAGCAGTACTTC.

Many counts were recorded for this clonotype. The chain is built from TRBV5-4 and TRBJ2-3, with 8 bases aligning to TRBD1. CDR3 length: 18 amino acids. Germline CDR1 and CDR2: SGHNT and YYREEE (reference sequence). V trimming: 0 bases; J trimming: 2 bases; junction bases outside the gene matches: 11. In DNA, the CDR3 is TGTGCCAGCAGCTTGGACCCCCGGACAGGGCCGTACACAGATACGCAGTATTTT. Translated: CASSLDPRTGPYTDTQYF.

Here the CDR3 DNA reads TGTGCCACCAGGAAGACAGCGGGAGGCCTGGATACGCAGTATTTT. This encodes CATRKTAGGLDTQYF. This chain uses TRBV15 with TRBJ2-3; 9 bases agree with TRBD2. CDR3 length equals 15 residues. The V and J ends lost 6 bases and 6 bases, in that order; junction bases with no gene match: 10. From germline, CDR1 is LNHNV and CDR2 YYDKDF (reference sequence).

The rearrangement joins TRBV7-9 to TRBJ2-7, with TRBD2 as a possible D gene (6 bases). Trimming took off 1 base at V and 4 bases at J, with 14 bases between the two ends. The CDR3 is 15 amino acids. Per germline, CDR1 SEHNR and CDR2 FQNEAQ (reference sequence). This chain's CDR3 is CASSLVGGSGYEQYF. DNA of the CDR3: TGTGCCAGCAGCTTAGTAGGAGGGAGTGGGTACGAGCAGTACTTC.

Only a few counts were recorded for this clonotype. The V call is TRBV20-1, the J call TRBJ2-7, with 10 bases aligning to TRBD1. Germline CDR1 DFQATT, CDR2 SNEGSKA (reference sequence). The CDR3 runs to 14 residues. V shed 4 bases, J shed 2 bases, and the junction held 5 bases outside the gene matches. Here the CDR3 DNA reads TGCAGTGCTACCCGGGACAGGGGAACCTACGAGCAGTACTTC. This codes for CSATRDRGTYEQYF.

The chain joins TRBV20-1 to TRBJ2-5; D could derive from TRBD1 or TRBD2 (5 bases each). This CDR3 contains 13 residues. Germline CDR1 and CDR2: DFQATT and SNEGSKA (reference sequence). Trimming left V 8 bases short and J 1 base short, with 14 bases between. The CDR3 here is CSTSSGSQETQYF. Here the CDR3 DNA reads TGCAGTACTTCTTCAGGGAGCCAAGAGACCCAGTACTTC.

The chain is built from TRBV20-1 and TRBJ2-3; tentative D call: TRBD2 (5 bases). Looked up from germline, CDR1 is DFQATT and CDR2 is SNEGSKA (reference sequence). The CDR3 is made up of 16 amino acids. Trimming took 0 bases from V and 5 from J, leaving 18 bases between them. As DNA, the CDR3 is TGCAGTGCTAGAGATCCTGTCGGGATAATTCTAGATACGCAGTATTTT. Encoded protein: CSARDPVGIILDTQYF.

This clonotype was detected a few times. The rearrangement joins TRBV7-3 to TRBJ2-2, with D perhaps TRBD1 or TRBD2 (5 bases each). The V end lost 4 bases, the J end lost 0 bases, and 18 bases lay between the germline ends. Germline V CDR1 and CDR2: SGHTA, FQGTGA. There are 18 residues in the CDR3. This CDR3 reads CASSYLNAPGPNTGELFF. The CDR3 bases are TGTGCCAGCAGCTACTTAAATGCCCCGGGGCCGAACACCGGGGAGCTGTTTTTT.

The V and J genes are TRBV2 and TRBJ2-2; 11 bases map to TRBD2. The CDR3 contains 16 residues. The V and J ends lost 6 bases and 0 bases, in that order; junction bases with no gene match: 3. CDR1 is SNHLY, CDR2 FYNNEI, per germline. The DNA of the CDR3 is TGTGCCAGCAGATTAGCGGGAGGGACGAACACCGGGGAGCTGTTTTTT. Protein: CASRLAGGTNTGELFF.

CDR3 sequence reads: CSVEGWEEGETQYF. In nucleotides, the CDR3 is TGCAGCGTTGAAGGATGGGAGGAGGGAGAGACCCAGTACTTC. The chain combines TRBV29-1 with TRBJ2-5; tentative D call: TRBD2 (6 bases). The CDR3 length is 14 residues. Trimming took off 1 base at V and 4 bases at J, with 13 bases between the two ends. Germline CDR1 is SQVTM and CDR2 is ANQGSEA.

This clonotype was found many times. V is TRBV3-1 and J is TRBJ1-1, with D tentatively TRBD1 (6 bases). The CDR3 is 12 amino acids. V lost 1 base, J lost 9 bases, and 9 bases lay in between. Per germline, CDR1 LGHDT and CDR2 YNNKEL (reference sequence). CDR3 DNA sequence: TGTGCCAGCAGCCAAGTGGGGGGCAAAGCTTTCTTT. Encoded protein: CASSQVGGKAFF.

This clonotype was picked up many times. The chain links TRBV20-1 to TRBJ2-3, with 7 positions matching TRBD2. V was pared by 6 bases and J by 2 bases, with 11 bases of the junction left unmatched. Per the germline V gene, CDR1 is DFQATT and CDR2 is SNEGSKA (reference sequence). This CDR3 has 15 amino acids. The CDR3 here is CSARSRDYITDTQYF. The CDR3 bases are TGCAGTGCGAGAAGCCGGGACTACATCACAGATACGCAGTATTTT.